The subject of this entry is one T cell receptor (beta chain). The cohort comprised adults aged about 18 to 90 years residing in some 24 US areas. Participants were placed into cohorts based on the clinical history they reported. This entry belongs to a study of blood T cell repertoires in COVID-19. Study at large: PBMCs, B-cell-depleted T cells, or T cells provided the cDNA or gDNA that made up the material.

Some clones are missing from TCRdb's copy, which holds only in-frame ones; the method was immunoSEQ multiplex PCR. Of about 310,000 clones in the sample, over 75% were seen once. Trimming cost V 0 bases and J 5 bases; bases outside gene matches: 7. CDR3 length: 17 amino acids. Germline V gives CDR1 LGHNA, CDR2 YNFKEQ. The J gene is TRBJ2-2, the V gene TRBV4-2, with 9 bases fitting TRBD2. Sequenced sample: PBMCs or T cells enriched from blood (not recorded which). The TCR originated in a man younger than 45 who had recovered from COVID-19. In DNA form, the CDR3 reads TGTGCCAGCAGCCAAGATCCCCTAGCGGGGCGGACCGGGGAGCTGTTTTTT. It specifies CASSQDPLAGRTGELFF.